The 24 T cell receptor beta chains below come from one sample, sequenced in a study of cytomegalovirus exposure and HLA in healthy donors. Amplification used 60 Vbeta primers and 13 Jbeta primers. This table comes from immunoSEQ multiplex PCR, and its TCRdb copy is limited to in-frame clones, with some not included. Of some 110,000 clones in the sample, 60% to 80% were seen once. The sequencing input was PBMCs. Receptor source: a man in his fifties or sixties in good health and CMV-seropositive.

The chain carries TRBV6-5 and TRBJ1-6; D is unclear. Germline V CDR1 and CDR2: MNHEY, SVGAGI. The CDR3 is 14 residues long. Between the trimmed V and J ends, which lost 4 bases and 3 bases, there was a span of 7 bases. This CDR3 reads CASSWLRYNSPLHF. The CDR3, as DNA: TGTGCCAGCAGTTGGCTTCGCTATAATTCACCCCTCCACTTT.

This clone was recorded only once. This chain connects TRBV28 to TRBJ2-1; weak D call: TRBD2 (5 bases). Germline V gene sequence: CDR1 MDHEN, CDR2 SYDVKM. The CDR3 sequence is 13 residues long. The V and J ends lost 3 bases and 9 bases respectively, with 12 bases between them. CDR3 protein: CASSFGVRGEQFF. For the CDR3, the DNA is TGTGCCAGCAGTTTTGGGGTTCGGGGTGAGCAGTTCTTC.

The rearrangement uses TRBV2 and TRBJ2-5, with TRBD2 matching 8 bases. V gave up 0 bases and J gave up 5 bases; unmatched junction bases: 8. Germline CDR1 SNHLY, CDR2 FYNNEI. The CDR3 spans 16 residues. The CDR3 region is CASSEALGGGTETQYF. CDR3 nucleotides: TGTGCCAGCAGTGAAGCGCTGGGCGGGGGGACGGAGACCCAGTACTTC.

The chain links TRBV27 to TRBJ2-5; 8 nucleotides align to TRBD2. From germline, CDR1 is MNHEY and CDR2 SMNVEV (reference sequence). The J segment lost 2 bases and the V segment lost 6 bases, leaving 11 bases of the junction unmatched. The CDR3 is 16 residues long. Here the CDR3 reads CASRSNPGLGQETQYF. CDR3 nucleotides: TGTGCCAGCAGGTCGAACCCGGGACTAGGGCAAGAGACCCAGTACTTC.

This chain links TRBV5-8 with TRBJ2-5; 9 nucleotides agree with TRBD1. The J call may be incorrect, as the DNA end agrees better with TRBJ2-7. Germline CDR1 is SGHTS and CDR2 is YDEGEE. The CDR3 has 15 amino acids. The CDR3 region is CASSLKQGARDEQYF. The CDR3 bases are TGTGCCAGCAGCTTAAAACAGGGGGCGCGGGACGAGCAGTACTTC.

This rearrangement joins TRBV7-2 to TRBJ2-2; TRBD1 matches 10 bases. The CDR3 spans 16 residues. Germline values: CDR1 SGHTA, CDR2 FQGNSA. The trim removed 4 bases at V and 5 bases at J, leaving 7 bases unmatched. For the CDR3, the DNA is TGTGCCAGCAGCTCCCGACAGGGGGCAGGGACCGGGGAGCTGTTTTTT. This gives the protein CASSSRQGAGTGELFF.

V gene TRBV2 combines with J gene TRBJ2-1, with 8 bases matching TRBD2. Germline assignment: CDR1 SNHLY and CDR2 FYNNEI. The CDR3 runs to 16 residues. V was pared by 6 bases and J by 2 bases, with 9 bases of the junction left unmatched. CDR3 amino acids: CASRREASGTYNEQFF. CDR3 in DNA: TGTGCCAGCAGGCGGGAGGCTAGCGGTACCTACAATGAGCAGTTCTTC.

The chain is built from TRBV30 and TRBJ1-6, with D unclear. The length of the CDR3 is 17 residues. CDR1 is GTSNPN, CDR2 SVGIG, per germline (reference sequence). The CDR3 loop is CPNHPAEAFSYNSPLHF. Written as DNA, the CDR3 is TGTCCAAATCATCCGGCCGAGGCCTTCAGCTATAATTCACCCCTCCACTTT. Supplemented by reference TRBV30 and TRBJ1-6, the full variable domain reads SQTIHQWPATLVQPVGSPLSLECTVEGTSNPNLYWYRQAAGRGLQLLFYSVGIGQISSEVPQNLSASRPQDRQFILSSKKLLLSDSGFYLCPNHPAEAFSYNSPLHFGNGTRLTVT.

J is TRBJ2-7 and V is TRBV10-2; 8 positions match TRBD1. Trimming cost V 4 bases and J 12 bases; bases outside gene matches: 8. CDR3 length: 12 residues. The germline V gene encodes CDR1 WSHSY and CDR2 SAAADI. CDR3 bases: TGCGCCAGCAGTGCCCCTTCGGGGACAGGGTACTTC. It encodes CASSAPSGTGYF.

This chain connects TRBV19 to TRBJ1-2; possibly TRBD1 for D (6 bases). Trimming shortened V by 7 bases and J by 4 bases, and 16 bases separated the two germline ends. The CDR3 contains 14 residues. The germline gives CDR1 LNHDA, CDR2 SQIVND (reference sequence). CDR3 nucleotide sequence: TGTGCCAGTATTCAGCAGGGGATGAGCTATGGCTACACCTTC. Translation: CASIQQGMSYGYTF.

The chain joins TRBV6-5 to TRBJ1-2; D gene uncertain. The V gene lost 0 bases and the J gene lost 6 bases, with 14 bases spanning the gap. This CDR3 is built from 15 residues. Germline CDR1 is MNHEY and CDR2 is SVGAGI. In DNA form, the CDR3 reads TGTGCCAGCAGTTACTCGATGAATCGGTTGAATGGCTACACCTTC. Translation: CASSYSMNRLNGYTF.

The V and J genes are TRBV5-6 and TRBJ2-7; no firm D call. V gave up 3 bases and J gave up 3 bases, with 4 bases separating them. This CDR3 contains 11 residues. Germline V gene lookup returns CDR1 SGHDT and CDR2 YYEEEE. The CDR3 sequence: CASSSHYEQYF. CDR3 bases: TGTGCCAGCAGCTCACACTACGAGCAGTACTTC.

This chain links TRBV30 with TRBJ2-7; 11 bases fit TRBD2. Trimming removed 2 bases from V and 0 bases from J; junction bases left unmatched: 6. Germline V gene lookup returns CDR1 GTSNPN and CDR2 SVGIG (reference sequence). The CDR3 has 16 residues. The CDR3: CAWSTRTSGPSYEQYF. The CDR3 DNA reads TGTGCCTGGAGTACCCGGACTAGCGGGCCCTCCTACGAGCAGTACTTC.

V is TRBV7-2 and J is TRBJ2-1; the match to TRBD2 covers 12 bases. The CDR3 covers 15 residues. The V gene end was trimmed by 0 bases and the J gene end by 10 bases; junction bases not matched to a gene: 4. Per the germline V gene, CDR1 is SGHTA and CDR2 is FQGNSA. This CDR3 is CASSLAGLAGNEQFF. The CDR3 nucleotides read TGTGCCAGCAGCTTAGCGGGACTAGCGGGCAACGAGCAGTTCTTC. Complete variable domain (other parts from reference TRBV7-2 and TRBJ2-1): GAGVSQSPSNKVTEKGKDVELRCDPISGHTALYWYRQSLGQGLEFLIYFQGNSAPDKSGLPSDRFSAERTGGSVSTLTIQRTQQEDSAVYLCASSLAGLAGNEQFFGPGTRLTVL.

The CDR3 protein is CASSFWSSGRKETQYF. The CDR3 bases are TGCGCCAGCAGCTTTTGGTCTAGCGGGAGAAAAGAGACCCAGTACTTC. The chain carries TRBV5-1 and TRBJ2-5; 10 bases are a match to TRBD2. Trimming removed 2 bases from V and 3 bases from J; junction bases left unmatched: 7. This CDR3 contains 16 residues. CDR1 is SGHRS, CDR2 YFSETQ, per germline.

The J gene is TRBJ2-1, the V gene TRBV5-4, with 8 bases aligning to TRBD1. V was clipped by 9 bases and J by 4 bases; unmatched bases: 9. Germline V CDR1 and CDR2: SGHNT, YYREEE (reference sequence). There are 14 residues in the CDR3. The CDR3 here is CATSSGDRYNEQFF. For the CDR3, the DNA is TGTGCCACCTCCTCCGGGGACAGGTACAATGAGCAGTTCTTC.

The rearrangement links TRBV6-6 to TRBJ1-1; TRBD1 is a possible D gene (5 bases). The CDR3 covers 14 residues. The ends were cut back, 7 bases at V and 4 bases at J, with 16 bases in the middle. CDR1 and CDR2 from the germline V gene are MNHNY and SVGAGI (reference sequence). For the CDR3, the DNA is TGTGCCAGCACGTCCAGGGTTACAGGCACTGAAGCTTTCTTT. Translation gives CASTSRVTGTEAFF.

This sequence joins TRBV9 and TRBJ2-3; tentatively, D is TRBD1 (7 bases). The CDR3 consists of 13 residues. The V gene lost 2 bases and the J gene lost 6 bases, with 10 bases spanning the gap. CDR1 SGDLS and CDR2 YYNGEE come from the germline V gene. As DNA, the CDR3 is TGTGCCAGCAGCGTTTCAGGGGGGGATACGCAGTATTTT. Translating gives CASSVSGGDTQYF.

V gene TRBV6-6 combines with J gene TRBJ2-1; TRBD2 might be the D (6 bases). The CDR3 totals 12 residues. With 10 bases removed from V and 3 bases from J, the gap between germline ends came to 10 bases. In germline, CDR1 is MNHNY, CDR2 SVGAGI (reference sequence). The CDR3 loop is CATGGVYNEQFF. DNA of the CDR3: TGTGCCACCGGGGGTGTCTACAATGAGCAGTTCTTC.

CDR3 bases: TGTGCCAGCAGTCCCAAACAGGAAGCGGGAAACACCATATATTTT. Its translation: CASSPKQEAGNTIYF. This rearrangement joins TRBV6-5 to TRBJ1-3, with a possible D match to TRBD1 (5 bases). CDR1 is MNHEY, CDR2 SVGAGI, per germline. The CDR3 extends over 15 amino acids. Trimming stripped 5 bases from V and 4 bases from J, with 15 bases between.

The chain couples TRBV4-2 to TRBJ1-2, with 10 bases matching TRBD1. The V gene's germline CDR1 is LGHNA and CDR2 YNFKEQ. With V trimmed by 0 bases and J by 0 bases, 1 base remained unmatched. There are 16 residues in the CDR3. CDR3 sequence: CASSQDGTGANYGYTF. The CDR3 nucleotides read TGTGCCAGCAGCCAAGATGGGACAGGGGCTAACTATGGCTACACCTTC.

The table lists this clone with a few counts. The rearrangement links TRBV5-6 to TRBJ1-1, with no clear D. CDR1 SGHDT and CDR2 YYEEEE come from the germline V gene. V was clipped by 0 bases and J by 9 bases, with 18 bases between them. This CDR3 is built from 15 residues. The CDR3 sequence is CASSLARRNPRKAFF. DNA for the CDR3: TGTGCCAGCAGCTTGGCACGAAGGAACCCGAGGAAAGCTTTCTTT.

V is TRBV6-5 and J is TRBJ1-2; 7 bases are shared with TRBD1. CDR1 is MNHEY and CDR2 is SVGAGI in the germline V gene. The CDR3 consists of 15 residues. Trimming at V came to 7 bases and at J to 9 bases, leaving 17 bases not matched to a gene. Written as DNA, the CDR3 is TGTGCCAGCACCAAGATAGGGGGCACCGGAGGAAGCTACACCTTC. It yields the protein CASTKIGGTGGSYTF.

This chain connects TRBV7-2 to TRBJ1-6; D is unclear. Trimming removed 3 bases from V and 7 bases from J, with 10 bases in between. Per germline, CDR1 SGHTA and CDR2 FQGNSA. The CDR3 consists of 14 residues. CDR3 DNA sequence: TGTGCCAGCAGCTTCGGAGGGCCCAATTCACCCCTCCACTTT. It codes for CASSFGGPNSPLHF.